A selection of T cell receptor beta chains follows, all from one sample in a study of blood T cells in healthy people across ages. MiXCR, applied by TCRdb to the 5' RACE reads, yields one record per CDR3 protein. Here the sample spans under 1 million distinct CDR3 sequences, 44% being singletons. The specimen sequenced was blood. The receptor source for this set is a man in his sixties in good health. CDR3s include the opening cysteine and the closing phenylalanine or tryptophan. The order of the fields is J gene, D gene, V gene, clone size, CDR3 DNA, CDR3 protein. The D gene is left open where the match is weak. Rows may omit the clone size; those that give it use once, few, many or a size class.

TRBJ2-5	-	TRBV11-2	-	TGTGCCAGCAACCCACCGCCCCAGGAGACCCAGTACTTC	CASNPPPQETQYF
TRBJ2-3	TRBD2	TRBV7-2	-	TGTGCCAGCAGCACTAGGACTAGCGGGGCCCTCTACACAGATACGCAGTATTTT	CASSTRTSGALYTDTQYF
TRBJ2-1	-	TRBV20-1	-	TGCAGTGCTACGGACGGGGGAAGCTCCTACAATGAGCAGTTCTTC	CSATDGGSSYNEQFF
TRBJ1-6	-	TRBV7-2	few	TGTGCCAGCAGCTCCAGCGACAGTTATAATTCACCCCTCCACTTT	CASSSSDSYNSPLHF
TRBJ2-7	TRBD2	TRBV7-2	-	TGTGCCAGCAGCTATACAGGGACTAGCTCCTACGAGCAGTACTTC	CASSYTGTSSYEQYF
TRBJ1-1	-	TRBV7-2	few	TGTGCCAGCAGCTTACCGCCGGGGACTGAAGCTTTCTTT	CASSLPPGTEAFF
TRBJ2-3	-	TRBV7-2	-	TGTGCCAGCAGCTTAGCAGGGGCCTTCCCCAATACGCAGTATTTT	CASSLAGAFPNTQYF
TRBJ2-7	TRBD2	TRBV20-1	-	TGCAGTGCCCCAGTGGCTAGCGGGGTTTACGAGCAGTACTTC	CSAPVASGVYEQYF
TRBJ1-6	TRBD1	TRBV5-1	-	TGCGCCAGCAGCTTGGAAGGACAGGGGTACTATAATTCACCCCTCCACTTT	CASSLEGQGYYNSPLHF
TRBJ2-3	TRBD2	TRBV4-3	few	TGCGCCAGCAGCGAGGGACTAGCTCTACGTACGCAGTATTTT	CASSEGLALRTQYF
TRBJ2-5	TRBD2	TRBV28	-	TGTGCCAGCAGTTCGCCTAGCGGGGGGGGCGTTGAGCAGTACTTC	CASSSPSGGGVEQYF
TRBJ1-2	-	TRBV12-3/TRBV12-4	-	TGTGCCAGCAGCCCAAACCAGGGTTTAAGCTATGGCTACACCTTC	CASSPNQGLSYGYTF
TRBJ2-1	-	TRBV24-1	few	TGTGCCACCAAAACCGGGACCCTGTACAATGAGCAGTTCTTC	CATKTGTLYNEQFF
TRBJ2-1	TRBD1	TRBV6-2/TRBV6-3	-	TGTGCCAGCAGTTACTCTGGGACAGGGGGCTATGAGCAGTTCTTC	CASSYSGTGGYEQFF
TRBJ2-3	-	TRBV6-6	few	TGTGCCAGCGTAGACCCCCCGGGCACAGATACGCAGTATTTT	CASVDPPGTDTQYF
TRBJ2-1	-	TRBV4-3	-	TGCGCCAGCAGCCAGGGTCGTCCAGGTGGTACCTACAATGAGCAGTTCTTC	CASSQGRPGGTYNEQFF
TRBJ2-3	-	TRBV12-3/TRBV12-4	-	TGTGCCAGTACTCAAAGCGCACTCAGCACAGATACGCAGTATTTT	CASTQSALSTDTQYF
TRBJ2-2	-	TRBV20-1	-	TGCAGTGCTGTGGGACTCACAGCGAACACCGGGGAGCTGTTTTTT	CSAVGLTANTGELFF
TRBJ1-4	-	TRBV12-3/TRBV12-4	-	TGTGCCAGCAGTTTTAGGCGAGGGGAAAAACTGTTTTTT	CASSFRRGEKLFF
TRBJ1-6	-	TRBV4-1	-	TGCGCCAGCAGCCAAGGTTACTCGGGGGGCAATTCACCCCTCCACTTT	CASSQGYSGGNSPLHF
TRBJ2-3	-	TRBV20-1	-	TGCAGTGCTAGAAGGACAGGAGGGGGTGTCGCAGATACGCAGTATTTT	CSARRTGGGVADTQYF
TRBJ1-2	TRBD1	TRBV10-3	-	TGTGCCATCAGTGTCGAGGACAGGGATTATGGCTACACCTTC	CAISVEDRDYGYTF
TRBJ2-1	TRBD1	TRBV12-3/TRBV12-4	-	TGTGCCAGCAGTAAACCGGACAGGGCCAATGAGCAGTTCTTC	CASSKPDRANEQFF
TRBJ2-2	TRBD1	TRBV2	-	TGTGCCAGCAAAGGGGGCAAAAACGGGGAGCTGTTTTTT	CASKGGKNGELFF
TRBJ2-1	-	TRBV20-1	-	TGCAGTGCTCCCTTACAGGGATCGGATGAGCAGTTCTTC	CSAPLQGSDEQFF
TRBJ2-7	-	TRBV20-1	few	TGCAGTGCTACCGGGGACGGTCACTACGAGCAGTACTTC	CSATGDGHYEQYF
TRBJ1-2	-	TRBV9	-	TGTGCCAGCAGCGTAGTATCGACCGCCTGGAGTGGCTACACCTTC	CASSVVSTAWSGYTF
TRBJ2-1	TRBD2	TRBV5-4	-	TGTGCCAGCAGCTTGGCCCGGCTAGCGGGGGGGCAGGAGCAGTTCTTC	CASSLARLAGGQEQFF
TRBJ2-4	-	TRBV7-8	-	TGTGCCAGCAGCACACGGACAGAAACCTACGAGCAGTATTTC	CASSTRTETYEQYF
TRBJ2-7	-	TRBV9	-	TGTGCCAGCAGCGTAAGGGTGAGCTCCTACAATGAGCAGTACTTC	CASSVRVSSYNEQYF
TRBJ2-1	TRBD1	TRBV7-2	-	TGTGCCAGCAGCCAGACTAAACAGGGGTTAAGCAATGAGCAGTTCTTC	CASSQTKQGLSNEQFF
TRBJ2-7	-	TRBV7-2	-	TGTGCCAGCAGCTTTGGCGAACTCTACGAGCAGTACTTC	CASSFGELYEQYF
TRBJ2-7	-	TRBV5-5	-	TGTGCCAGCAGCTTGGCCGGGCCGGGGGACGAGCAGTACTTC	CASSLAGPGDEQYF
TRBJ2-1	-	TRBV3-1	-	TGTGCCAGCAGCCTCCGTGTTAGAAAGGATGAGCAGTTCTTC	CASSLRVRKDEQFF
TRBJ2-5	TRBD1	TRBV5-1	-	TGCGCCAGCAGCTTGGACCGGGACAGACACCAAGAGACCCAGTACTTC	CASSLDRDRHQETQYF
TRBJ2-7	TRBD2	TRBV5-1	once	TGCGCCAGCAGCGACTCTAGCGGGGGGACCCTCGAGCAGTACTTC	CASSDSSGGTLEQYF